A single sample is the source of the 32 T cell receptor beta chains below, sequenced in a study of blood T cell repertoires in COVID-19. TCRdb's table, derived via immunoSEQ multiplex PCR, lists solely in-frame clones and lacks some. The data contain more than 200,000 clones, more than 75% of them singletons. The sequencing sample was made of peripheral blood. Every receptor here comes from a woman of 80 years or more with COVID-19, enrolled during active disease.

V usage is TRBV23-1 and J usage is TRBJ1-1, with TRBD1 matching over 7 bases. TRBV23-1 is classed as an ORF, of uncertain function. The CDR3 has 18 amino acids. V lost 3 bases to trimming and J lost 1 base; unmatched junction nucleotides: 14. Here the CDR3 DNA reads TGCGCCAGCAGTCACCCTAACAGGGGACCGGCTAGGAACACTGAAGCTTTCTTT. It specifies CASSHPNRGPARNTEAFF.

The CDR3 spells CASAGGYNSNQPQHF. CDR3 nucleotides: TGTGCCAGCGCCGGGGGGTATAATAGCAATCAGCCCCAGCATTTT. J is TRBJ1-5 and V is TRBV6-5, with D maybe TRBD1 (5 bases). Germline CDR1 and CDR2: MNHEY and SVGAGI. CDR3 length: 15 residues. V shed 8 bases and J shed 0 bases, with 14 bases lying between them.

The chain is built from TRBV5-6 and TRBJ2-7, with D perhaps matching TRBD1 (5 bases). The germline V gene has CDR1 SGHDT and CDR2 YYEEEE. The CDR3 consists of 15 residues. The V end lost 5 bases, the J end lost 2 bases, and 17 bases lay between the germline ends. CDR3 region: CASSIGHPGTYEQYF. Here the CDR3 DNA reads TGTGCCAGCAGTATCGGACATCCTGGGACCTACGAGCAGTACTTC. The full variable domain, completed using reference TRBV5-6 and TRBJ2-7, is DAGVTQSPTHLIKTRGQQVTLRCSPKSGHDTVSWYQQALGQGPQFIFQYYEEEERQRGNFPDRFSGHQFPNYSSELNVNALLLGDSALYLCASSIGHPGTYEQYFGPGTRLTVT.

The rearrangement links TRBV11-2 to TRBJ1-6; no clear D. This CDR3 comprises 16 residues. The ends were cut back, 5 bases at V and 5 bases at J, with 16 bases in the middle. Germline V gives CDR1 SGHAT, CDR2 FQNNGV. CDR3 in DNA: TGTGCCAGCAGCCTCCTCCCCGGCGGAGATAATTCACCCCTCCACTTT. This translates into CASSLLPGGDNSPLHF.

The chain recombines TRBV7-6 with TRBJ1-6, with 7 bases fitting TRBD1. The CDR3 is 16 amino acids. Germline V gene lookup returns CDR1 SGHVS and CDR2 FNYEAQ. Unmatched junction bases numbered 7, after V lost 2 bases and J lost 6 bases. As DNA, the CDR3 is TGTGCCAGCAGCTTATCTCCAGGGGGAGGTAATTCACCCCTCCACTTT. Protein sequence: CASSLSPGGGNSPLHF.

V and J are TRBV11-2 and TRBJ2-7; possibly TRBD1 for D (6 bases). Per germline, CDR1 SGHAT and CDR2 FQNNGV. The CDR3 is 16 residues long. Trimming cost V 5 bases and J 0 bases, with 17 bases left between them. DNA of the CDR3: TGTGCCAGCAGCCCGTACCCACAGGGAACCTCCTACGAGCAGTACTTC. As protein: CASSPYPQGTSYEQYF. The variable domain in full, with the rest retrieved from reference TRBV11-2 and TRBJ2-7, is EAGVAQSPRYKIIEKRQSVAFWCNPISGHATLYWYQQILGQGPKLLIQFQNNGVVDDSQLPKDRFSAERLKGVDSTLKIQPAKLEDSAVYLCASSPYPQGTSYEQYFGPGTRLTVT.

The V call is TRBV9, the J call TRBJ1-3; a weak D match, TRBD1 (6 bases). CDR1 and CDR2 (germline): SGDLS, YYNGEE. The germline V and J ends were trimmed by 4 bases and 3 bases, with 20 bases remaining between them. The CDR3 extends over 17 amino acids. The CDR3 region has the DNA TGTGCCAGCAGCCCAGGGGTCGGGGGGCAGAGTGGAAACACCATATATTTT. Its protein product is CASSPGVGGQSGNTIYF.

This rearrangement joins TRBV27 to TRBJ1-5, with D possibly being TRBD1 (5 bases). Trimming shortened V by 5 bases and J by 2 bases, and 10 bases separated the two germline ends. The CDR3 has 14 amino acids. The V gene's germline CDR1 is MNHEY and CDR2 SMNVEV (reference sequence). The CDR3 sequence: CASSIQGGNQPQHF. The DNA for the CDR3 is TGTGCCAGCAGTATCCAGGGTGGCAATCAGCCCCAGCATTTT.

The rearrangement links TRBV11-2 to TRBJ1-6, with TRBD1 identical over 9 bases. The CDR3 is 13 amino acids. Trimming removed 5 bases from V and 9 bases from J; junction bases left unmatched: 2. The V gene's germline CDR1 is SGHAT and CDR2 FQNNGV. CDR3 residues: CASSPDRGSPLHF. The CDR3 DNA reads TGTGCCAGCAGCCCGGACAGGGGTTCACCCCTCCACTTT. Together with reference TRBV11-2 and TRBJ1-6, the CDR3 gives the full variable domain: EAGVAQSPRYKIIEKRQSVAFWCNPISGHATLYWYQQILGQGPKLLIQFQNNGVVDDSQLPKDRFSAERLKGVDSTLKIQPAKLEDSAVYLCASSPDRGSPLHFGNGTRLTVT.

This rearrangement joins TRBV30 to TRBJ1-5; D not resolved. The CDR3 consists of 13 residues. Per the germline V gene, CDR1 is GTSNPN and CDR2 is SVGIG (reference sequence). V was pared by 0 bases and J by 4 bases, with 7 bases between. This CDR3 is CAWSVEGNQPQHF. The CDR3 nucleotides are TGTGCCTGGAGTGTAGAGGGAAATCAGCCCCAGCATTTT.

This clone has just one count. The chain joins TRBV7-3 to TRBJ1-6, with D possibly matching TRBD1 (6 bases). V was clipped by 3 bases and J by 9 bases, with 15 bases between them. The CDR3 loop spans 15 amino acids. Germline CDR1 and CDR2: SGHTA and FQGTGA. The CDR3 DNA sequence: TGTGCCAGCAGCTTGGGGGCGGCCCTAGGTTCACCCCTCCACTTT. It specifies CASSLGAALGSPLHF.

V gene TRBV9 combines with J gene TRBJ2-7, with TRBD2 as a possible D gene (6 bases). Germline lookup yields CDR1 SGDLS and CDR2 YYNGEE. The CDR3 runs 14 residues. The V end was cut by 3 bases, the J end by 0 bases, with 10 bases between. Here the CDR3 reads CASSGDGSSYEQYF. The CDR3 nucleotides read TGTGCCAGCAGCGGGGACGGGAGCTCCTACGAGCAGTACTTC. Complete variable domain (other parts from reference TRBV9 and TRBJ2-7): DSGVTQTPKHLITATGQRVTLRCSPRSGDLSVYWYQQSLDQGLQFLIQYYNGEERAKGNILERFSAQQFPDLHSELNLSSLELGDSALYFCASSGDGSSYEQYFGPGTRLTVT.

This clone was recorded a few times. The V call is TRBV11-2, the J call TRBJ1-2; 8 bases agree with TRBD1. Germline CDR1 reads SGHAT; CDR2 reads FQNNGV. V shed 5 bases, J shed 3 bases, and the junction held 5 bases outside the gene matches. The CDR3 runs to 14 residues. The CDR3 DNA is TGTGCCAGCAGCGCCGACAGGGGTGACTATGGCTACACCTTC. It yields the protein CASSADRGDYGYTF.

On this clone: Other DNA sequences of this sample code for an identical CDR3. The chain joins TRBV20-1 to TRBJ2-3; 12 nucleotides agree with TRBD2. CDR1 DFQATT and CDR2 SNEGSKA come from the germline V gene (reference sequence). This CDR3 spans 16 amino acids. The V segment lost 3 bases and the J segment 5 bases; nucleotides outside the gene matches: 9. DNA for the CDR3: TGCAGTGCTAGTCTAGCGGGGGGGCCTAGAATAGATACGCAGTATTTT. It yields the protein CSASLAGGPRIDTQYF.

The V and J genes are TRBV30 and TRBJ1-5; D is unresolved. Germline CDR1 is GTSNPN and CDR2 is SVGIG (reference sequence). This CDR3 comprises 13 residues. V lost 1 base and J lost 4, with 8 bases in between. The CDR3 spells CAWSGAENQPQHF. The CDR3 DNA is TGTGCCTGGAGTGGGGCCGAAAATCAGCCCCAGCATTTT.

This clone has just a few counts. Within the sample, other DNA sequences also encode this same CDR3. V gene TRBV30 combines with J gene TRBJ1-1; D not resolved. This CDR3 contains 13 residues. Germline values: CDR1 GTSNPN, CDR2 SVGIG (reference sequence). Between the trimmed V and J ends, which lost 0 bases and 1 base, there was a span of 6 bases. The CDR3 DNA reads TGTGCCTGGAGTGTACTGAGGAACACTGAAGCTTTCTTT. As protein: CAWSVLRNTEAFF.

The rearrangement uses TRBV12-3 or TRBV12-4 and TRBJ1-2; D gene uncertain. Trimming removed 0 bases at V and 7 bases at J, with 6 bases between. This CDR3 has 12 residues. The CDR3 region is CASSLALSGYTF. The CDR3 DNA reads TGTGCCAGCAGTTTAGCTCTGAGTGGCTACACCTTC.

The V and J genes are TRBV11-3 and TRBJ2-1; D gene unclear. Germline CDR1 and CDR2: SGHNT and YENEEA. Trimming left V 6 bases short and J 5 bases short, with 17 bases between. There are 15 residues in the CDR3. In DNA form, the CDR3 reads TGTGCCAGCAGTTCGGGTGGTAGCATCGACAATGAGCAGTTCTTC. Translation: CASSSGGSIDNEQFF. The full variable domain, its missing parts supplied by reference TRBV11-3 and TRBJ2-1, is EAGVVQSPRYKIIEKKQPVAFWCNPISGHNTLYWYLQNLGQGPELLIRYENEEAVDDSQLPKDRFSAERLKGVDSTLKIQPAELGDSAVYLCASSSGGSIDNEQFFGPGTRLTVL.

V is TRBV9 and J is TRBJ1-3, with D tentatively TRBD1 (5 bases). CDR1 and CDR2 from the germline V gene are SGDLS and YYNGEE. The CDR3 is 15 amino acids. The V end lost 3 bases, the J end lost 0 bases, and 10 bases lay between the germline ends. The CDR3, as DNA: TGTGCCAGCAGCGCCACAGGTGACTCTGGAAACACCATATATTTT. This codes for CASSATGDSGNTIYF.

The chain couples TRBV2 to TRBJ2-1; 8 nucleotides align to TRBD1. Germline V lookup: CDR1 SNHLY, CDR2 FYNNEI. The CDR3 is 15 amino acids. The V segment lost 6 bases and the J segment 6 bases; nucleotides outside the gene matches: 10. The CDR3 region is CASSRRGPTPNEQFF. CDR3 DNA sequence: TGTGCCAGCAGCCGCAGGGGGCCCACCCCCAATGAGCAGTTCTTC.

This chain uses TRBV2 with TRBJ1-3; 10 positions agree with TRBD1. The germline CDR1 and CDR2 sequences are SNHLY and FYNNEI. The CDR3 contains 16 residues. Trimming cost V 1 base and J 2 bases; bases outside gene matches: 2. In DNA form, the CDR3 reads TGTGCCAGCAGTGAAGGTGGGACAGGGGCTGGAAACACCATATATTTT. This translates into CASSEGGTGAGNTIYF.

The V and J genes are TRBV6-2 or TRBV6-3 and TRBJ1-5; possibly TRBD1 for D (6 bases). This CDR3 spans 16 amino acids. With 5 bases removed from V and 1 base from J, the gap between germline ends came to 15 bases. Germline assignment: CDR1 MNHEY and CDR2 SVGEGT. CDR3 in DNA: TGTGCCAGCAGTCCCAGGGGTTTCGGGAGCAATCAGCCCCAGCATTTT. Protein: CASSPRGFGSNQPQHF.

The chain links TRBV14 to TRBJ2-7, with D uncertain. Trimming left V 1 base short and J 1 base short, with 8 bases between. This CDR3 is 14 amino acids long. CDR1 is SGHDN, CDR2 FVKESK, per germline. DNA for the CDR3: TGTGCCAGCAGCCAAGTAATGGCTTCCTACGAGCAGTACTTC. Amino acid sequence: CASSQVMASYEQYF.

The chain is built from TRBV6-1 and TRBJ2-5, with D maybe TRBD1 (6 bases). The CDR3 has 14 amino acids. Germline lookup yields CDR1 MNHNS and CDR2 SASEGT. V was pared by 2 bases and J by 5 bases, with 12 bases between. The CDR3 nucleotides read TGTGCCAGCAGTGAAACCAGGGGTTTCGAGACCCAGTACTTC. As protein: CASSETRGFETQYF.

J is TRBJ1-1 and V is TRBV2; no definite D call. The germline CDR1 and CDR2 sequences are SNHLY and FYNNEI. The length of the CDR3 is 13 residues. Trimming stripped 6 bases from V and 0 bases from J, with 8 bases between. The DNA of the CDR3 is TGTGCCAGCAGCCGAGAACTGAACACTGAAGCTTTCTTT. Translation gives CASSRELNTEAFF.

The chain uses TRBV5-4 and TRBJ2-2, with a weak D call TRBD2 (7 bases). This CDR3 is built from 16 residues. Trimming took off 2 bases at V and 5 bases at J, with 16 bases between the two ends. The germline gives CDR1 SGHNT, CDR2 YYREEE (reference sequence). The CDR3 here is CASSFGGGGGTGELFF. The CDR3 bases are TGTGCCAGCAGCTTCGGGGGCGGGGGCGGTACCGGGGAGCTGTTTTTT.

In its sample, this clone was seen a few times. The chain carries TRBV18 and TRBJ1-5; maybe TRBD1 (5 bases). V lost 3 bases to trimming and J lost 4 bases, with 13 bases between them. Germline loops: CDR1 KGHSH, CDR2 LQKENI. CDR3 length equals 15 residues. CDR3 sequence reads: CASSPSGQGNQPQHF. DNA for the CDR3: TGTGCCAGCTCACCTTCCGGGCAGGGAAATCAGCCCCAGCATTTT.

This chain joins TRBV9 and TRBJ1-5; a weak D match, TRBD1 (6 bases). Germline assignment: CDR1 SGDLS and CDR2 YYNGEE. The CDR3 runs to 18 residues. V was clipped by 0 bases and J by 0 bases, with 16 bases between them. CDR3 in DNA: TGTGCCAGCAGCGTAGGAGATGGGACAAAATATAGCAATCAGCCCCAGCATTTT. The encoded protein is CASSVGDGTKYSNQPQHF.

This chain uses TRBV9 with TRBJ1-2; 7 positions match TRBD1. V lost 0 bases and J lost 0; bases outside the gene matches: 5. Germline V gives CDR1 SGDLS, CDR2 YYNGEE. This CDR3 region has 16 residues. CDR3 sequence (DNA): TGTGCCAGCAGCGTAGACCCCGGGACAGCTAACTATGGCTACACCTTC. Its translation is CASSVDPGTANYGYTF.

The rearrangement uses TRBV21-1 and TRBJ2-1; no DNA check was done on the table's D call, TRBD2. TRBV21-1 is recorded as a pseudogene. This CDR3 is 15 amino acids long. DNA for the CDR3: TGTGCCAGCAGCTCGCACCGAGCGGGGAACAATGAGCAGTTCTTC. It yields the protein CASSSHRAGNNEQFF.

This clone was seen a few times. The rearrangement uses TRBV5-4 and TRBJ1-2, with a tentative D call TRBD1 (6 bases). The CDR3 spans 14 residues. Trimming removed 2 bases at V and 5 bases at J, with 13 bases between. In germline, CDR1 is SGHNT, CDR2 YYREEE (reference sequence). CDR3 region: CASSLQGLEYGYTF. CDR3 bases: TGTGCCAGCAGCTTACAGGGCCTGGAGTATGGCTACACCTTC.

The chain uses TRBV29-1 and TRBJ2-3; maybe TRBD2 (6 bases). The V gene's germline CDR1 is SQVTM and CDR2 ANQGSEA. The CDR3 loop spans 13 amino acids. The V end lost 5 bases, the J end lost 1 base, and 10 bases lay between the germline ends. DNA of the CDR3: TGCAGCGTTAGGCGGGGAGGCACAGATACGCAGTATTTT. Translating gives CSVRRGGTDTQYF.